The 26 T cell receptor beta chains reported below all come from one sample, sequenced in a study of tumor-infiltrating lymphocytes in primary liver carcinoma. The researchers produced TCR beta cDNA from around 500 ng total RNA with a constant-region primer. Libraries for TCR beta were built through three nested multiplex PCR rounds, which together made up a slightly modified ARM-PCR procedure. For approximately 10 cycles apiece, the opening two PCR rounds ran with TRBV1-TRBV30 forward primers and a C-beta reverse primer. TCRdb recomputed calls from the multiplex PCR reads with MiXCR, one row per CDR3 protein. Of around 330,000 distinct CDR3 sequences in the sample, around 50% were seen once. The blood RNA (from unsorted whole blood) was obtained, and germline DNA was also extracted. The sample was peripheral blood. Source of these receptors: a woman under 40 with primary liver carcinoma and hepatitis B virus infection.

The chain couples TRBV5-1 to TRBJ2-2, with D maybe TRBD2 (6 bases). Germline CDR1 SGHRS, CDR2 YFSETQ. The V and J ends lost 4 bases and 1 base respectively, with 14 bases between them. The CDR3 contains 16 residues. CDR3 DNA: TGCGCCAGCAGCATTTCGGCGGGACTGAACACCGGGGAGCTGTTTTTT. Encoded protein: CASSISAGLNTGELFF.

About this clonotype itself: A clone one base away is much larger, so this may be a read error. The rearrangement joins TRBV29-1 to TRBJ2-2; D is tentatively TRBD1 or TRBD2 (5 bases each). In germline, CDR1 is SQVTM, CDR2 ANQGSEA. The CDR3 is 14 residues long. The V end was cut by 7 bases, the J end by 8 bases, with 20 bases between. The CDR3 region is CSARDLRATGELFF. CDR3 in DNA: TGCAGCGCTCGGGACCTACGAGCCACAGGGGAGCTGTTTTTT.

The V call is TRBV5-6, the J call TRBJ2-1; D unclear. CDR1 is SGHDT and CDR2 is YYEEEE in the germline V gene. Trimming stripped 4 bases from V and 4 bases from J, with 12 bases between. The CDR3 sequence is 14 residues long. The CDR3 loop is CASSLLLLYNEQFF. The CDR3, as DNA: TGTGCCAGCAGCCTACTCCTACTGTACAATGAGCAGTTCTTC.

CDR3 sequence (DNA): TGCGCCAGCAGCCAAGGCGGGACAGGGATCGAGCAGTACTTC. Translating gives CASSQGGTGIEQYF. The chain couples TRBV4-3 to TRBJ2-7; 9 nucleotides line up with TRBD1. Looked up from germline, CDR1 is LGHNA and CDR2 is YSLEER. The CDR3 loop spans 14 amino acids. After removal of 1 base from V and 6 bases from J, the junction contained 4 bases not matched to a gene.

The table lists this clonotype with a count of one. The chain carries TRBV4-1 and TRBJ2-1, with 8 bases identical to TRBD2. Germline CDR1 and CDR2: MGHRA and YSYEKL. The CDR3 sequence is 17 residues long. V lost 3 bases, J lost 0 bases, and 7 bases stayed unmatched. The CDR3 reads CASSQLLAASSYNEQFF. DNA for the CDR3: TGCGCCAGCAGCCAGTTACTAGCGGCAAGCTCCTACAATGAGCAGTTCTTC.

This clonotype was observed a handful of times. This may be a read error: a much more frequent sequence differs by one nucleotide. The V gene is TRBV29-1, the J gene TRBJ2-7; the D gene is possibly TRBD2 (5 bases). Per germline, CDR1 SQVTM and CDR2 ANQGSEA. Trimming took 6 bases from V and 5 from J, leaving 17 bases between them. The CDR3 extends over 13 amino acids. The CDR3 loop is CSVQNIGGHEQYF. The CDR3 DNA is TGCAGCGTCCAAAACATAGGAGGCCACGAGCAGTACTTC.

The chain employs TRBV19 and TRBJ2-1; no clear D gene. CDR3 length: 14 residues. Germline V gene lookup returns CDR1 LNHDA and CDR2 SQIVND (reference sequence). V lost 5 bases to trimming and J lost 2 bases, with 10 bases between them. CDR3 sequence: CASSSLSTYNEQFF. CDR3 in DNA: TGTGCCAGTAGTTCTCTGTCAACCTACAATGAGCAGTTCTTC.

Comments on this clonotype: A read error may account for a junction end that differs from germline. V and J are TRBV11-2 and TRBJ2-3; D might be TRBD1 or TRBD2, each matching 5 bases. This CDR3 has 15 residues. Germline V gives CDR1 SGHAT, CDR2 FQNNGV. As DNA, the CDR3 is TGTGCCAGCAACTTAGTCCCCCAGGGACCAGGTACGCAGTATTTT. This sequence encodes CASNLVPQGPGTQYF.

This clonotype was detected ten times or more. The J gene is TRBJ2-2, the V gene TRBV12-3 or TRBV12-4, with D uncertain. With 1 base removed from V and 0 bases from J, the gap between germline ends came to 6 bases. The CDR3 has 15 amino acids. The CDR3 region has the DNA TGTGCCAGCAGTTTAGGAGCCTCGAACACCGGGGAGCTGTTTTTT. It is translated as CASSLGASNTGELFF.

This clonotype was seen more than once but under ten times. CDR3 coding DNA: TGTGCCAGCGGAACTTCGGCAGCGGCCACCGGGGAGCTGTTTTTT. Encoded protein: CASGTSAAATGELFF. The chain recombines TRBV14 with TRBJ2-2, with D possibly matching TRBD2 (5 bases). The CDR3 consists of 15 residues. Germline loops: CDR1 SGHDN, CDR2 FVKESK. V was shortened by 8 bases and J by 4 bases, with 17 bases between the two germline ends.

Concerning this clonotype: Being one base from a much bigger clone, this may be a read error. This sequence joins TRBV6-6 and TRBJ2-7; 9 bases match TRBD1. V was pared by 5 bases and J by 1 base, with 6 bases of the junction left unmatched. The germline gives CDR1 MNHNY, CDR2 SVGAGI (reference sequence). The CDR3 extends over 15 amino acids. The CDR3 loop reads CASSPWTGESYEQYF. As DNA, the CDR3 is TGTGCCAGCAGTCCCTGGACAGGGGAATCCTACGAGCAGTACTTC.

V and J are TRBV6-1 and TRBJ2-2; 10 bases line up with TRBD1. The V gene end was trimmed by 6 bases and the J gene end by 7 bases; junction bases not matched to a gene: 8. The germline V gene has CDR1 MNHNS and CDR2 SASEGT. The CDR3 is 15 amino acids. CDR3 amino acids: CASRAMTGGHGELFF. The CDR3 DNA sequence: TGTGCCAGCAGGGCAATGACAGGGGGCCACGGGGAGCTGTTTTTT.

With respect to this clonotype: One end of the junction fails to match germline, which may point to a read error. V is TRBV7-9 and J is TRBJ2-6; 7 bases align to TRBD1. This CDR3 spans 18 amino acids. The germline gives CDR1 SEHNR, CDR2 FQNEAQ (reference sequence). CDR3 nucleotides: TGTGCCAGCAGCTTCCGGGGACAGACAATCTCTGGGACCAACGTCCTGACTTTC. It yields the protein CASSFRGQTISGTNVLTF.

The V and J genes are TRBV10-3 and TRBJ2-6; D is unclear. Germline V gene data show CDR1 as ENHRY and CDR2 as SYGVKD. CDR3 size: 17 residues. V shed 3 bases and J shed 0 bases, with 12 bases lying between them. DNA of the CDR3: TGTGCCATCAGTGAAATTAGCAGTCCCTCTGGGGCCAACGTCCTGACTTTC. Translation gives CAISEISSPSGANVLTF.

The sample holds one count of this clonotype. V and J are TRBV7-3 and TRBJ2-3; D possibly matches TRBD1 or TRBD2 (5 bases each). CDR1 and CDR2 from the germline V gene are SGHTA and FQGTGA. V lost 6 bases to trimming and J lost 2 bases, with 15 bases between them. The CDR3 consists of 15 residues. This CDR3 is CASSSTGGTTDTQYF. The CDR3 nucleotides read TGTGCCAGCAGTTCCACGGGTGGGACCACAGATACGCAGTATTTT.

V gene TRBV20-1 combines with J gene TRBJ2-7; the D gene is possibly TRBD1 (5 bases). The V end lost 6 bases, the J end lost 3 bases, and 9 bases lay between the germline ends. Germline CDR1 is DFQATT and CDR2 is SNEGSKA (reference sequence). This CDR3 spans 11 amino acids. The chain's CDR3 is CSARQLYEQYF. CDR3 DNA: TGCAGTGCCAGACAGCTCTACGAGCAGTACTTC.

This clonotype showed up just a few times. The chain recombines TRBV6-2 or TRBV6-3 with TRBJ1-5; a weak D match, TRBD1 (5 bases). The ends were cut back, 8 bases at V and 6 bases at J, with 20 bases in the middle. The CDR3 runs to 15 residues. Germline V lookup: CDR1 MNHEY, CDR2 SVGEGT. CDR3 DNA: TGTGCCAGCCGTTCGGGAGGGGTTCCCAGTCAGCCCCAGCATTTT. Translated: CASRSGGVPSQPQHF.

The CDR3 reads CASRSSGSGNEQFF. In nucleotides, the CDR3 is TGTGCCAGCAGGTCCAGCGGGAGCGGAAATGAGCAGTTCTTC. The gene calls are TRBV7-9 and TRBJ2-1, with TRBD2 matching 8 bases. Germline loops: CDR1 SEHNR, CDR2 FQNEAQ (reference sequence). The CDR3 loop spans 14 amino acids. V lost 6 bases, J lost 7 bases, and 8 bases stayed unmatched.

The J gene is TRBJ2-3, the V gene TRBV6-4; D is undetermined. V was cut by 4 bases and J by 0 bases, with 5 bases left in between. This CDR3 is 13 amino acids long. The germline V gene encodes CDR1 MRHNA and CDR2 SNTAGT. The CDR3 loop is CASSVTSTDTQYF. The DNA for the CDR3 is TGTGCCAGCAGTGTGACCAGCACAGATACGCAGTATTTT.

Regarding this clonotype: It may be a read error: a sequence one base away is much more abundant. V and J are TRBV6-5 and TRBJ2-7; D might be TRBD1 (5 bases). V lost 0 bases and J 4 bases, leaving 16 bases between the germline ends. The CDR3 has 16 residues. The germline gives CDR1 MNHEY, CDR2 SVGAGI. The DNA for the CDR3 is TGTGCCAGCAGTTACTCGATTATTGGGGCCTTATACGAGCAGTACTTC. Protein: CASSYSIIGALYEQYF.

The J gene is TRBJ2-7, the V gene TRBV12-3 or TRBV12-4; 7 bases are a match to TRBD1. The CDR3 consists of 14 residues. The V segment lost 0 bases and the J segment 6 bases; nucleotides outside the gene matches: 5. The CDR3 sequence is CASSLAQGIGEQYF. For the CDR3, the DNA is TGTGCCAGCAGTTTAGCACAGGGGATCGGCGAGCAGTACTTC.

Concerning this clonotype itself: Because it lacks the conserved phenylalanine or tryptophan at the end, this CDR3 is likely a read error. The V and J genes are TRBV6-1 and TRBJ1-3; TRBD1 is a possible D gene (6 bases). Per the germline V gene, CDR1 is MNHNS and CDR2 is SASEGT. The CDR3 extends over 14 amino acids. V was clipped by 7 bases and J by 0 bases, with 10 bases between them. The CDR3 DNA sequence: TGTGCCAGCACCATCAGGGGCTCTGGAAACACCATATATTCT. Protein sequence: CASTIRGSGNTIYS.

The genes are TRBV12-3 or TRBV12-4 and TRBJ2-5, with 9 positions matching TRBD1. The ends lost 5 bases at V and 4 bases at J; junction bases unmatched: 11. The CDR3 extends over 16 amino acids. The CDR3 loop is CASSPKGTGPRETQYF. The CDR3 DNA reads TGTGCCAGCAGTCCTAAAGGGACAGGGCCCCGAGAGACCCAGTACTTC.

In the case of this clonotype: A much more abundant neighbour one base away suggests this may be a read error. The CDR3 spells CAISESPQTQHF. The CDR3 coding sequence is TGTGCCATCAGTGAGTCCCCCCAAACCCAGCACTTC. J is TRBJ2-5 and V is TRBV10-3; D not certain. The CDR3 has 12 amino acids. Germline-derived CDR1 and CDR2 are ENHRY and SYGVKD.

V is TRBV28 and J is TRBJ2-1, with D uncertain. Between the trimmed V and J ends, which lost 8 bases and 1 base, there was a span of 12 bases. CDR1 is MDHEN and CDR2 is SYDVKM in the germline V gene. The CDR3 length is 14 residues. The CDR3 DNA is TGTGCCAGCGCTTTGACTGGTTCCTACAATGAGCAGTTCTTC. It is translated as CASALTGSYNEQFF.

This clonotype was observed a few times. The CDR3 spells CASSLRESTEAFF. The CDR3 nucleotides read TGTGCCAGCAGCCTCAGGGAAAGCACTGAAGCTTTCTTT. The rearrangement uses TRBV6-2 or TRBV6-3 and TRBJ1-1, with D possibly TRBD1 on 5 matching bases. Trimming took off 6 bases at V and 4 bases at J, with 12 bases between the two ends. Germline CDR1 MNHEY, CDR2 SVGEGT. The length of the CDR3 is 13 residues.